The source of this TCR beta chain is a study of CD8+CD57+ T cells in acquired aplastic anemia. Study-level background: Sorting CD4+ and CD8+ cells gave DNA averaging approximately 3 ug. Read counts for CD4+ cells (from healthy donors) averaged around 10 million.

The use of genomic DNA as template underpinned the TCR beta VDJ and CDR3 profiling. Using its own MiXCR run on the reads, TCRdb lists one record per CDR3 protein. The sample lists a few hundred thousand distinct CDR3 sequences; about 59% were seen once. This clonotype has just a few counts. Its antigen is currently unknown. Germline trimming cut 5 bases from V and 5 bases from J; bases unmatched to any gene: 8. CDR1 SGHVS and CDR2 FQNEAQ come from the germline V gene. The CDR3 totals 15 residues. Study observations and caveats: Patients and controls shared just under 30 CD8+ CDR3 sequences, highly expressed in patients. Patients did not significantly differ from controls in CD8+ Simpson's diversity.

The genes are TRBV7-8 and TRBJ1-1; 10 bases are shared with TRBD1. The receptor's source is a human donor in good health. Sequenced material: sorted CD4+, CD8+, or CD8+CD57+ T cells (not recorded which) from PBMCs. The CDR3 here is CASSQRDRGLTEAFF. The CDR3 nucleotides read TGTGCCAGCAGCCAACGGGACAGGGGTTTAACTGAAGCTTTCTTT.